The T cell receptor (beta chain) under discussion was sequenced for a study of shared clonotypes between healthy human individuals. For this clone: Its antigen is unidentified.

Study outcomes and limitations: In having few donors, the study represented limited genetic and exposure-history diversity. How much donors shared clonotypes was expected to be affected by sequencing depth.

For every subset, genomic DNA was evenly distributed across several immunoSEQ plates. Some clones are missing from TCRdb's copy, which holds only in-frame ones; the method was immunoSEQ multiplex PCR. Among about 490,000 clones, around 85% were seen once, and the ten largest hold more than 9.5%. The study enrolled healthy HIV-negative adults without recent acute infections or vaccinations as donors. Input material: PBMCs. The clonotype comes from a woman aged 35 to 49 in good health. Some clones in this sample may be carry-over from other donors' samples.

The CDR3 loop reads CASSQSYVFSTGELFF. In DNA form, the CDR3 reads TGTGCCAGCAGTCAATCGTACGTGTTTAGCACCGGGGAGCTGTTTTTT. This chain uses TRBV2 with TRBJ2-2, with D uncertain. This CDR3 is built from 16 residues. Germline values: CDR1 SNHLY, CDR2 FYNNEI. V lost 5 bases, J lost 4 bases, and 17 bases lay in between.